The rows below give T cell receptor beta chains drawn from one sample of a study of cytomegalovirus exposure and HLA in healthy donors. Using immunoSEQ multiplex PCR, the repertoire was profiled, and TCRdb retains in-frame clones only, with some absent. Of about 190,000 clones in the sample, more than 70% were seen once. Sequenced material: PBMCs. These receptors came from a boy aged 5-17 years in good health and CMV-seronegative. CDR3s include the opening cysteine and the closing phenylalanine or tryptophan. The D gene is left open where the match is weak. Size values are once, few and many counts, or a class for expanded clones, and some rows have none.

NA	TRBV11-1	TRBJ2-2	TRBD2	TGTGCCAGCAGCTTAAAGCGGGGACCCAGGTTGACCGGGGAGCTGTTTTTT	CASSLKRGPRLTGELFF
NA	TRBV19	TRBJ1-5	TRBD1	TGTGCCAGTATTAGCAGGGGGGATCAGCCCCAGCATTTT	CASISRGDQPQHF
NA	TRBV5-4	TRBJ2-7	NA	TGTGCCAGCAGCTTGGACAGGGCATCCTACGAGCAGTACTTC	CASSLDRASYEQYF
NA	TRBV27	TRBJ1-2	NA	TGTGCCAGCCGAGCCCAGGGGATGGGTAACTATGGCTACACCTTC	CASRAQGMGNYGYTF
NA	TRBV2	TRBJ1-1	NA	TGTGCCAGCAGTGCGGCGGGAAGGATGCGCGAAGCTTTCTTT	CASSAAGRMREAFF
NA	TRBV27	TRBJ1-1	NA	TGTGCCAGCAGTTACCAGGGCGCGCTCACTGAAGCTTTCTTT	CASSYQGALTEAFF
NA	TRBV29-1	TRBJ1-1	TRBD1	TGCAGCGTTCAGGGGGCAAGGATGAACACTGAAGCTTTCTTT	CSVQGARMNTEAFF
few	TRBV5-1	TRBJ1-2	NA	TGCGCCAGCAGCTTGGACGGGGGGAATGGCTACACCTTC	CASSLDGGNGYTF
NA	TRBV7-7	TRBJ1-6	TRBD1	TGTGCTAGCAGCTTAGGGGAGCGACAGGGAGGCTCCTATAATTCACCCCTCCACTTT	CASSLGERQGGSYNSPLHF
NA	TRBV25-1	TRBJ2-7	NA	TGTGCCAGCAGTGAACGGGTTGGGTTGCAGTACTTC	CASSERVGLQYF
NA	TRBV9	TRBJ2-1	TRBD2	TGTGCCAGCAGCCCGATGATTAGCGGGAGTTCGGATGAGCAGTTCTTC	CASSPMISGSSDEQFF
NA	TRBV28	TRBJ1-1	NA	TGTGCCAGCAGTTTTAGTCAGGGCCGGGCTTTCTTT	CASSFSQGRAFF
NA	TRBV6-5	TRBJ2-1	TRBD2	TGTGCCAGCAGTTACGGCGGGAGGGCAGAAGAGCAGTTCTTC	CASSYGGRAEEQFF
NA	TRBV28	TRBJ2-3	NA	TGTGCCAGCAGCGGACAGTTAACAGATACGCAGTATTTT	CASSGQLTDTQYF
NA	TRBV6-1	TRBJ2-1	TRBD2	TGTGCCAGCAGTCGACTAGCGGGAGGGGACGGTGAGCAGTTCTTC	CASSRLAGGDGEQFF
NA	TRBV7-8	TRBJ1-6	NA	TGTGCCAGCAGCGTGGACAGTTATAATTCACCCCTCCACTTT	CASSVDSYNSPLHF
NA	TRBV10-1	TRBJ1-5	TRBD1	TGCGCCAGCATCGACCCCAGGGGGCGGCAGCCCCAGCATTTT	CASIDPRGRQPQHF
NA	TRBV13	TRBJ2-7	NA	TGTGCCAGCAGCTTAGGAGCGGGCCAGGGATACGAGCAGTACTTC	CASSLGAGQGYEQYF
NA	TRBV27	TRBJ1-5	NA	TGTGCCAGCAGTTTGACAGCTCTTAATCAGCCCCAGCATTTT	CASSLTALNQPQHF
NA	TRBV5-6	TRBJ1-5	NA	TGTGCCAGCAGCTTGGGCTTATCACAGATGGGTCAGCCCCAGCATTTT	CASSLGLSQMGQPQHF
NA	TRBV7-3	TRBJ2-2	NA	TGTGCCAGCAGTCCCCAAACAGGGCTGAACACCGGGGAGCTGTTTTTT	CASSPQTGLNTGELFF
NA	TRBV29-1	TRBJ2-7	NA	TGCAGTATACAGGGAACCTACGAGCAGTACTTC	CSIQGTYEQYF
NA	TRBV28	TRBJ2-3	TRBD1	TGTGCCAGCAGTCCAGGGGGATCCAACACAGATACGCAGTATTTT	CASSPGGSNTDTQYF
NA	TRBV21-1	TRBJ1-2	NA	TGTGCCAGCAGCACCGAGGACAGGGAGAAGTATGGCTACACCTTC	CASSTEDREKYGYTF
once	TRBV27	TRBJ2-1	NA	TGTGCCAGCAGTATGACAGAAGGCAATGAGCAGTTCTTC	CASSMTEGNEQFF
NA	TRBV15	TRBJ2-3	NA	TGTGCCACCAGCAGTGAGGACACCTACACAGATACGCAGTATTTT	CATSSEDTYTDTQYF
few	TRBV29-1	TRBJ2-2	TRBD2	TGCAGCGTAAGACTAGCCTCGATAACCGGGGAGCTGTTTTTT	CSVRLASITGELFF
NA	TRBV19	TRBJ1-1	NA	TGTGCCAGTAGTAGAGACACACTGAACACTGAAGCTTTCTTT	CASSRDTLNTEAFF
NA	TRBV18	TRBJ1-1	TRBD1	TGTGCCAGCTCACCATCTCATACAGGGGCCGACACTGAAGCTTTCTTT	CASSPSHTGADTEAFF
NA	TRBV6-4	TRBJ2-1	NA	TGTGCCAGCAGTGACTCGTACGGGAGCCCCTACAATGAGCAGTTCTTC	CASSDSYGSPYNEQFF
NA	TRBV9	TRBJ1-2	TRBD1	TGTGCCAGCAGCGGGAGGGACAGGGTCGCCTATGGCTACACCTTC	CASSGRDRVAYGYTF
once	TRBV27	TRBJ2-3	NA	TGTGCCAGCAGTTTATCCGGTCGGGGCACAGATACGCAGTATTTT	CASSLSGRGTDTQYF
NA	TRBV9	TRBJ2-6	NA	TGTGCCAGCAGCGTAGCTTCCAGGTGGTCATCTGGGGCCAACGTCCTGACTTTC	CASSVASRWSSGANVLTF
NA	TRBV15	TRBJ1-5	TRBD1	TGTACCACCAGCAGAGACAGGGGCAATCAGCCCCAGCATTTT	CTTSRDRGNQPQHF
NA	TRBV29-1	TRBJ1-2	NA	TGCAGCGCTGGACAGAGGGGAACCTATGGCTACACCTTC	CSAGQRGTYGYTF
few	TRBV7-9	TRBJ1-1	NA	TGTGCCAGCAGCCCTCGTATCTTT	CASSPRIF
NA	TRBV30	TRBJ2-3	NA	TGTGCCTGGAGTGTAATGCAGGGGTCAGATACGCAGTATTTT	CAWSVMQGSDTQYF
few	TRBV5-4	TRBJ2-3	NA	TGTGCCAGCAGTCACAGTAACTCAGATACGCAGTATTTT	CASSHSNSDTQYF
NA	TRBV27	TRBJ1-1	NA	TGTGCCAGCAGTTTCGACAGATTCACTGAAGCTTTCTTT	CASSFDRFTEAFF
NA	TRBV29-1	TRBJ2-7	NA	TGCAGCGTTGCTAGGCGGGACCGACCCTTCTACGAGCAGTACTTC	CSVARRDRPFYEQYF
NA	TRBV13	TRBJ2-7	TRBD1	TGTGCCAGCAGCTCGGGGACAGGTAGCTCCTACGAGCAGTACTTC	CASSSGTGSSYEQYF
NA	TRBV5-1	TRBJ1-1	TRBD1	TGCGCCAGCACCCTCCACGGACAGGCGGGGTCTATGAACACTGAAGCTTTCTTT	CASTLHGQAGSMNTEAFF
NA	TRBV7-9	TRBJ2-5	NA	TGTGCCAGCAGTCATAGCGGTGTGGAGACCCAGTACTTC	CASSHSGVETQYF
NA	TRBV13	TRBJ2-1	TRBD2	TGTGCCAGCAGCTTAGGACTAGCGGGAGCCAATGAGCAGTTCTTC	CASSLGLAGANEQFF
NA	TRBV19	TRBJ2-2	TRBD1	TGTGCCAGTAGTAGAGGACAGGGCCTCAACACCGGGGAGCTGTTTTTT	CASSRGQGLNTGELFF
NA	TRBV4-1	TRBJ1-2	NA	TGCGCCAGCAGCCAGCTCCCTATCTATGGCTACACCTTC	CASSQLPIYGYTF
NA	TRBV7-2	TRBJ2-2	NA	TGTGCCAGCAGCTTAGCTGGGAGCGCCGGGGAGCTGTTTTTT	CASSLAGSAGELFF
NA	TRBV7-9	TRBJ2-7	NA	TGTGCCAGCAGTCTGAGCCCAAATTTTAACGAGCAGTACTTC	CASSLSPNFNEQYF
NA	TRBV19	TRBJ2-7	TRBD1	TGTGCCAGTAGTGGGCGAGGGACAGGGTCCTACGAGCAGTACTTC	CASSGRGTGSYEQYF
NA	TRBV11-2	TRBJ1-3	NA	TGTGCCAGCAGCTCCCTGGGGGGAGGAAACACCATATATTTT	CASSSLGGGNTIYF
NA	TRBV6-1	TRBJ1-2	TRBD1	TGTGCCATCACACAGGGGAAATTTGGCTACACCTTC	CAITQGKFGYTF
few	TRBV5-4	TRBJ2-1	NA	TGTGCCAGCAGCTTGGGGCAGGGGGGCTTCAATGAGCAGTTCTTC	CASSLGQGGFNEQFF
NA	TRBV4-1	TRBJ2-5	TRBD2	TGCGCCAGCAGCCAAGAGGGGACTAGCGGGAGAGAGACCCAGTACTTC	CASSQEGTSGRETQYF
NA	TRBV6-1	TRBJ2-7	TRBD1	TGTGCCAGCAGTCTCCGCGGACAGGTGACCTACGAGCAGTACTTC	CASSLRGQVTYEQYF
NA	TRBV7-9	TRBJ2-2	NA	TGTGCCAGCAGCTTATTGGAGGGGACCGGGGAGCTGTTTTTT	CASSLLEGTGELFF
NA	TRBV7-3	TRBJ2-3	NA	TGTGCCAGCAGCTTAGGTACGGGAACGGATACGCAGTATTTT	CASSLGTGTDTQYF
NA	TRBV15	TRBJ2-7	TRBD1	TGTGCCACCAGCAGGCGGGACAGGGGAAGCGAGCAGTACTTC	CATSRRDRGSEQYF
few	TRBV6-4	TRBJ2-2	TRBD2	TGTGCCAGCAGTGCTAGCGGGGGGGACACCGGGGAGCTGTTTTTT	CASSASGGDTGELFF
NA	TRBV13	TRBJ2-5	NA	TGTGCCAGCAGCGGGGCGGGACAGCCTCAAGAGACCCAGTACTTC	CASSGAGQPQETQYF
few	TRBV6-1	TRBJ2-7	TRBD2	TGTGCCAGCAGTTTAGCGGGGGCGACCTACGAGCAGTACTTC	CASSLAGATYEQYF